A selection of T cell receptor beta chains follows, all from one sample in a study of intratumoral heterogeneity in liver cancer. The assay was immunoSEQ multiplex PCR, and TCRdb's table has in-frame clones only and misses some. The data contain thousands of clones, about half of them singletons. Material: tumor tissue, obtained before any cancer treatment. Receptors were obtained from a man aged 65 to 79 with hepatocellular carcinoma. Each CDR3 is given without its conserved first and last residue. D genes are given only for firm matches.

j_gene: TRBJ2-7; v_gene: TRBV5-6; d_gene: -; CDR3aa: ASSLSSGVYEQY
j_gene: TRBJ2-6; v_gene: TRBV25-1; d_gene: -; CDR3aa: ASSEAPTTGANVLT
j_gene: TRBJ2-2; v_gene: TRBV10-3; d_gene: TRBD1; CDR3aa: ASTDRENTGELF
j_gene: TRBJ2-5; v_gene: TRBV6-5; d_gene: -; CDR3aa: ASSWGETQY
j_gene: TRBJ2-3; v_gene: TRBV6-1; d_gene: -; CDR3aa: ASSDPGDSWSTDTQY
j_gene: TRBJ2-4; v_gene: TRBV5-6; d_gene: TRBD1; CDR3aa: ASIHSGGTKNIQY
j_gene: TRBJ2-2; v_gene: TRBV29-1; d_gene: -; CDR3aa: SVAERTVNTGELF
j_gene: TRBJ2-5; v_gene: TRBV10-3; d_gene: -; CDR3aa: AISVQGTETQY
j_gene: TRBJ2-3; v_gene: TRBV4-3; d_gene: -; CDR3aa: ASSQSGAGTQY
j_gene: TRBJ2-1; v_gene: TRBV29-1; d_gene: TRBD1; CDR3aa: SVESPNRGDEQF
j_gene: TRBJ1-4; v_gene: TRBV9; d_gene: -; CDR3aa: ASSAEGGWSNEKLF
j_gene: TRBJ2-6; v_gene: TRBV27; d_gene: TRBD1; CDR3aa: ASSLGGTGNSGANVLT
j_gene: TRBJ2-5; v_gene: TRBV7-9; d_gene: TRBD1; CDR3aa: ASSHGQGRETQY
j_gene: TRBJ1-2; v_gene: TRBV7-2; d_gene: -; CDR3aa: ASSPPGGGTGGYT
j_gene: TRBJ1-6; v_gene: TRBV6-5; d_gene: -; CDR3aa: ASSLQGWSPLH
j_gene: TRBJ1-5; v_gene: TRBV6-5; d_gene: TRBD1; CDR3aa: ATKDRGGNQPQH
j_gene: TRBJ2-1; v_gene: TRBV5-4; d_gene: -; CDR3aa: ASSFGISSYNEQF
j_gene: TRBJ2-7; v_gene: TRBV4-1; d_gene: -; CDR3aa: ASSQFAGGEQY
j_gene: TRBJ1-2; v_gene: TRBV7-4; d_gene: TRBD1; CDR3aa: ASSLDIEDRVNYGYT
j_gene: TRBJ2-3; v_gene: TRBV4-3; d_gene: -; CDR3aa: ASSQSGSSTDTQY
j_gene: TRBJ1-2; v_gene: TRBV7-2; d_gene: TRBD1; CDR3aa: ASSNGQGFYGYT
j_gene: TRBJ2-6; v_gene: TRBV7-9; d_gene: TRBD1; CDR3aa: ASSSGQGISGANVLT
j_gene: TRBJ1-6; v_gene: TRBV6-6; d_gene: TRBD1; CDR3aa: ASRATGVNSPLH
j_gene: TRBJ2-1; v_gene: TRBV2; d_gene: TRBD2; CDR3aa: ATPGGSSYNEQF
j_gene: TRBJ1-6; v_gene: TRBV9; d_gene: TRBD1; CDR3aa: ASSVGQGGGSPLH
j_gene: TRBJ1-1; v_gene: TRBV9; d_gene: -; CDR3aa: ASSVDGTGGTEAF
j_gene: TRBJ1-6; v_gene: TRBV7-2; d_gene: TRBD1; CDR3aa: ASSLDAGGGSPLH
j_gene: TRBJ2-7; v_gene: TRBV6-5; d_gene: TRBD2; CDR3aa: ASSPQGGTSYEQY
j_gene: TRBJ1-5; v_gene: TRBV19; d_gene: TRBD1; CDR3aa: ASSISQGLQPQH